This T cell receptor beta chain was observed in a study of control samples from healthy donors and cancer patients. V was pared by 0 bases and J by 0 bases, with 27 bases between. The CDR3 contains 22 residues. Clones were read by immunoSEQ multiplex PCR, and TCRdb kept only the in-frame ones, dropping some. The sample has around 50,000 clones; under 95% are singletons. The chain uses TRBV23-1 and TRBJ1-3; maybe TRBD1 (5 bases). TRBV23-1 is an ORF, with its function uncertain. The specimen sequenced was PBMCs. This clonotype was sampled from a man aged 25 to 45 with colorectal cancer. CDR3 coding DNA: TGCGCCAGCAGTCAATCGAATCTGCGGACACCCTCATCCGACTTCTCTGGAAACACCATATATTTT. Protein: CASSQSNLRTPSSDFSGNTIYF.